This is a list of T cell receptor beta chains from one sample in a study of human T cells and chemical hapten exposure. TCRdb used MiXCR to reprocess the RACE reads, holding one entry per CDR3 protein. The sample has 350,000 or so distinct CDR3 sequences, around 7% seen once. Sequencing was performed on whole blood, taken in connection with sensitization to the hapten diphenylcyclopropenone (DPC). The receptor source for this set is a woman aged 18-35 years with alopecia areata. Some clones in this sample may be carry-over from other donors' samples. The CDR3 runs from the conserved cysteine through the conserved F or W. Fields, in order: V gene, D gene, J gene, clone size, CDR3 DNA, CDR3 protein. D genes are given only for firm matches. Clone size is given for some rows only: seen once, a few or many times, or a class if the clone is expanded.

V: TRBV2; D: -; J: TRBJ1-5; size: -; DNA: TGTGCCAGCAGTGAAGCCCCCGGGGGTCTCTCCCAGCATTTT; CDR3: CASSEAPGGLSQHF
V: TRBV6-2/TRBV6-3; D: -; J: TRBJ1-5; size: few; DNA: TGTGCCAGCAGTTACGGGGGGGGAAGTCAGCCCCAGCATTTT; CDR3: CASSYGGGSQPQHF
V: TRBV10-3; D: TRBD1; J: TRBJ1-2; size: -; DNA: TGTGCCATCAGTGAAAGGGGGCACTATGGCTACACCTTC; CDR3: CAISERGHYGYTF
V: TRBV5-4; D: TRBD1; J: TRBJ2-5; size: -; DNA: TGTGCCAGCAGCTTGCCAGGGGGCGGGAAGGAGACCCAGTACTTC; CDR3: CASSLPGGGKETQYF
V: TRBV27; D: -; J: TRBJ1-1; size: many; DNA: TGTGCCAGCAGTCGCGGGCAGCTAATCACTGAAGCTTTCTTT; CDR3: CASSRGQLITEAFF
V: TRBV10-3; D: -; J: TRBJ2-1; size: -; DNA: TGTGCCATCGGAACACCCTACAATGAGCAGTTCTTC; CDR3: CAIGTPYNEQFF
V: TRBV4-3; D: -; J: TRBJ1-6; size: few; DNA: TGCGCCAGCAGCCAAGGGCTGGGATTGGTATATAATTCACCCCTCCACTTT; CDR3: CASSQGLGLVYNSPLHF
V: TRBV29-1; D: -; J: TRBJ1-1; size: many; DNA: TGCAGCGTCCGGAGACAGATAAACACTGAAGCTTTCTTT; CDR3: CSVRRQINTEAFF
V: TRBV7-9; D: TRBD1; J: TRBJ2-3; size: few; DNA: TGTGCCAGCAGCTCACGGACAGGAAACACAGATACGCAGTATTTT; CDR3: CASSSRTGNTDTQYF
V: TRBV13; D: TRBD2; J: TRBJ2-1; size: -; DNA: TGTGCCAGCAGCTTAAGATTAGCGGGGACTTACAATGAGCAGTTCTTC; CDR3: CASSLRLAGTYNEQFF
V: TRBV20-1; D: -; J: TRBJ2-7; size: many; DNA: TGCAGTGCTAGAGCGACGGGGCCACAGGGAGCTTACGAGCAGTACTTC; CDR3: CSARATGPQGAYEQYF
V: TRBV10-3; D: TRBD1; J: TRBJ2-5; size: -; DNA: TGTGCCATCAGTGCGGGACAGAGTTACCAAGAGACCCAGTACTTC; CDR3: CAISAGQSYQETQYF
V: TRBV7-9; D: TRBD2; J: TRBJ2-5; size: many; DNA: TGTGCCAGCAGCACCTCCGGACTAGGACTCCAAGAGACCCAGTACTTC; CDR3: CASSTSGLGLQETQYF